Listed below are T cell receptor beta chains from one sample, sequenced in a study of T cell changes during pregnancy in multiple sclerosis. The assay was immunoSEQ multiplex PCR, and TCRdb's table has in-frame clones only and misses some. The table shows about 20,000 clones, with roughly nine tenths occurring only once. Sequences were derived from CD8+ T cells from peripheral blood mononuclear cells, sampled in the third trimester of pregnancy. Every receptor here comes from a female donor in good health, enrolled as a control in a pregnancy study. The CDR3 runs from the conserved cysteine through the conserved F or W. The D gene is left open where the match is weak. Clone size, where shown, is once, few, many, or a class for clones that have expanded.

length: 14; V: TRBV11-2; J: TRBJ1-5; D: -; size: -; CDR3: CASSLTPTGQPQHF; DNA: TGTGCCAGCAGCTTAACCCCCACGGGGCAGCCCCAGCATTTT
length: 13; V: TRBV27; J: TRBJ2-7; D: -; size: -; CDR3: CASSMSLGDEQYF; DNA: TGTGCCAGCAGTATGTCATTGGGAGACGAGCAGTACTTC
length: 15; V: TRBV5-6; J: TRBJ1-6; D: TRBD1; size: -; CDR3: CASTLGQPQGAPLHF; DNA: TGTGCCAGCACTCTGGGACAGCCGCAGGGGGCACCCCTCCACTTT
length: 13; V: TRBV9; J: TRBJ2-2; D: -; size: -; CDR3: CARTEEDTGELFF; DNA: TGTGCTAGGACGGAGGAGGACACCGGGGAGCTGTTTTTT
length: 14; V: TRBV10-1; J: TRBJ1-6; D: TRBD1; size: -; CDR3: CASSESRGYSPLHF; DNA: TGCGCCAGCAGTGAATCCAGGGGGTATTCACCCCTCCACTTT
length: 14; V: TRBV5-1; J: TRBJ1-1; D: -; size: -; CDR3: CASSLLPTNTEAFF; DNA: TGCGCCAGCAGCTTGTTGCCAACTAACACTGAAGCTTTCTTT
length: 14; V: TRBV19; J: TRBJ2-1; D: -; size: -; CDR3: CASSMEIPYNEQFF; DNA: TGTGCCAGTAGTATGGAGATCCCCTACAATGAGCAGTTCTTC
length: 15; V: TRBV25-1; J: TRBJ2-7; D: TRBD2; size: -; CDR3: CASSGRTSGSYEQYF; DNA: TGTGCCAGCAGTGGGAGGACTAGCGGGTCCTACGAGCAGTACTTC
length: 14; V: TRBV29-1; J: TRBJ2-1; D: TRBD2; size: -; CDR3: CSVDGLAGINEQFF; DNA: TGCAGCGTTGATGGACTAGCGGGAATTAATGAGCAGTTCTTC
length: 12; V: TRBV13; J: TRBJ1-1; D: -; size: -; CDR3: CASSLGGNGAFF; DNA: TGTGCCAGCAGCCTCGGGGGGAACGGAGCTTTCTTT
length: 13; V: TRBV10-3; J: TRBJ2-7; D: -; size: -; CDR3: CAISVGGTYEQYF; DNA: TGTGCCATCAGTGTTGGCGGTACCTACGAGCAGTACTTC
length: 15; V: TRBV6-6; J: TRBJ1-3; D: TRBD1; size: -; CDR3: CASSYSGTAGNTIYF; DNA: TGTGCCAGCAGTTATTCCGGGACAGCGGGAAACACCATATATTTT
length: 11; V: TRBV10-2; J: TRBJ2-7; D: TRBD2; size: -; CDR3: CAIYSGGEQYF; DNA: TGCGCCATCTATAGCGGGGGCGAGCAGTACTTC
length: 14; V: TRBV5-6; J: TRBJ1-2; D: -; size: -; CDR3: CASSWRDGIYGYTF; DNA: TGTGCCAGCAGCTGGCGGGACGGAATCTATGGCTACACCTTC
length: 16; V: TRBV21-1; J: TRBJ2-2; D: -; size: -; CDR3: CASIYRVLVNTGELFF; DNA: TGTGCCAGCATCTACAGGGTGCTGGTGAACACCGGGGAGCTGTTTTTT
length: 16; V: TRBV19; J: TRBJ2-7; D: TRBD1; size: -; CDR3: CASSIGGTGPVYEQYF; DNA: TGTGCCAGTAGTATAGGCGGGACAGGGCCCGTCTACGAGCAGTACTTC
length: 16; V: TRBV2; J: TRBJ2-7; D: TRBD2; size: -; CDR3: CASRRPSGRGLYEQYF; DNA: TGTGCCAGCAGGAGACCTAGCGGGAGAGGGTTATACGAGCAGTACTTC
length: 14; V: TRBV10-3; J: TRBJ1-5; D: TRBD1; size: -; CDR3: CAISGQGSNQPQHF; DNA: TGTGCCATCAGTGGACAGGGTAGCAATCAGCCCCAGCATTTT
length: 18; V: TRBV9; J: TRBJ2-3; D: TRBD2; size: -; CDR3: CASSAIGRLAGGVDTQYF; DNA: TGTGCCAGCAGCGCTATCGGAAGATTAGCGGGAGGGGTAGATACGCAGTATTTT
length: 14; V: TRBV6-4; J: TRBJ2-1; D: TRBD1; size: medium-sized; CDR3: CASSDGTGGNEQFF; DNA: TGTGCCAGCAGTGACGGGACAGGGGGCAATGAGCAGTTCTTC
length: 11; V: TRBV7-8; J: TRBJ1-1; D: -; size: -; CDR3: CASSWGAEAFF; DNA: TGTGCCAGCAGCTGGGGGGCTGAAGCTTTCTTT
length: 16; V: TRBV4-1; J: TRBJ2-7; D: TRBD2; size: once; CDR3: CASSQGAGEVSYEQYF; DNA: TGCGCCAGCAGCCAGGGAGCGGGAGAGGTTTCCTACGAGCAGTACTTC
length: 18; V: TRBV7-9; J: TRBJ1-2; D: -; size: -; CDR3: CASSDAAQGRRFVYGYTF; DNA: TGTGCCAGCAGCGACGCCGCACAGGGCCGCCGCTTCGTCTATGGCTACACCTTC
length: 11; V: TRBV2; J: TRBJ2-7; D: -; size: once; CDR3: CAGGHLREQYF; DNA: TGTGCCGGCGGGCACCTACGAGAGCAGTACTTC
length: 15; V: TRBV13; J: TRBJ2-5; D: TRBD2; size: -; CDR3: CASSFGTSGEETQYF; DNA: TGTGCCAGCAGCTTCGGGACTAGCGGCGAAGAGACCCAGTACTTC
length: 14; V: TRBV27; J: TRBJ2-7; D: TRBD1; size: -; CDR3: CASSWTGISYEQYF; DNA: TGTGCCAGCAGCTGGACAGGGATCTCCTACGAGCAGTACTTC
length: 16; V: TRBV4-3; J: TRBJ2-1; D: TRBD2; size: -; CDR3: CASSQAGGPVNNEQFF; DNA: TGCGCCAGCAGCCAAGCGGGAGGGCCTGTCAACAATGAGCAGTTCTTC
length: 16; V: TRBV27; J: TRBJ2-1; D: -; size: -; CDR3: CASSHSGYSSYNEQFF; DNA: TGTGCCAGCAGCCATAGCGGTTATAGCTCCTACAATGAGCAGTTCTTC
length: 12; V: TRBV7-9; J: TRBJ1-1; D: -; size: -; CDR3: CASSSGWSEAFF; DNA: TGTGCCAGCAGCTCCGGTTGGTCTGAAGCTTTCTTT
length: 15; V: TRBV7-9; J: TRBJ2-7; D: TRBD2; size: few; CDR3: CASSSTTSGGPEQYF; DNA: TGTGCCAGCAGCTCCACGACTAGCGGGGGGCCCGAGCAGTACTTC
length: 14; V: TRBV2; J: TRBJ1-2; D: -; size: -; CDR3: CASSAYGANYGYTF; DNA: TGTGCCAGCAGTGCCTACGGAGCTAACTATGGCTACACCTTC
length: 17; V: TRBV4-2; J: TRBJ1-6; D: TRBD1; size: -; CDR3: CASSQAGTVLYNSPLHF; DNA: TGTGCCAGCAGCCAAGCCGGGACAGTTCTTTATAATTCACCCCTCCACTTT
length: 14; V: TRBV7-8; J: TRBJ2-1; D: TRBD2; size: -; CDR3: CASSSGLTYNEQFF; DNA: TGTGCCAGCTCTAGCGGACTTACCTACAATGAGCAGTTCTTC
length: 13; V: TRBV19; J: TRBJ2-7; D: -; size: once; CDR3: CASSIDLESEQYF; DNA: TGTGCCAGTAGTATAGATCTGGAGAGCGAGCAGTACTTC
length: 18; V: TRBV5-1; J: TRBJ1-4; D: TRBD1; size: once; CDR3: CASSLGDRETATNEKLFF; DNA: TGCGCCAGCAGCTTGGGGGACAGGGAGACTGCAACTAATGAAAAACTGTTTTTT
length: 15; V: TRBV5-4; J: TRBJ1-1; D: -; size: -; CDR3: CASSLEVGGNTEAFF; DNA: TGTGCCAGCAGCTTGGAGGTTGGAGGCAACACTGAAGCTTTCTTT
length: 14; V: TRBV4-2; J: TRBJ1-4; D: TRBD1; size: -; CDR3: CASSQAEQGGKLFF; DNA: TGTGCCAGCAGCCAAGCGGAACAGGGGGGAAAACTGTTTTTT
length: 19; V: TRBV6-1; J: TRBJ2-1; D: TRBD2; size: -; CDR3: CASSEARLAGGLTYNEQFF; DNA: TGTGCCAGCAGTGAAGCGAGACTAGCGGGAGGACTCACCTACAATGAGCAGTTCTTC